Given below is one TCR beta chain in context. TCRdb keeps only in-frame clones here, not all; method: immunoSEQ multiplex PCR. The sample holds some 140,000 clones; under 85% are singletons and the top ten take 0.63%. The sample belongs to a study of blood T cell repertoires in COVID-19. Germline V lookup: CDR1 KGHDR, CDR2 SFDVKD. This CDR3 region has 11 residues. V was clipped by 4 bases and J by 14 bases; unmatched bases: 2. This receptor was identified in a man in his sixties with COVID-19, enrolled during active disease. The genes are TRBV24-1 and TRBJ2-1, with 9 nucleotides matching TRBD1. Input material: peripheral blood. DNA for the CDR3: TGTGCCACCAGTGAGGGACAGGGTAAGTTCTTC. Its protein is CATSEGQGKFF.